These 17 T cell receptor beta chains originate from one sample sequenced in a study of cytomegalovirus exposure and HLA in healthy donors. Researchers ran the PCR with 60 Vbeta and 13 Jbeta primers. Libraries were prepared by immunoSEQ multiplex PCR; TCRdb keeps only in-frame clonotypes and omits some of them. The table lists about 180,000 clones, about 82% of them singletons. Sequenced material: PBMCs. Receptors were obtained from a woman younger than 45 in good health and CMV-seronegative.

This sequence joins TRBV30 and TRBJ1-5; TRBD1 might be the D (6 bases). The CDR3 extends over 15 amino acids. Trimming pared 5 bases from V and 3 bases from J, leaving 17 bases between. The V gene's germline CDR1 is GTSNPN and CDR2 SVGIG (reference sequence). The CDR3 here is CAWGTGTFVNQPQHF. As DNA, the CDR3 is TGTGCCTGGGGGACCGGGACATTTGTCAATCAGCCCCAGCATTTT.

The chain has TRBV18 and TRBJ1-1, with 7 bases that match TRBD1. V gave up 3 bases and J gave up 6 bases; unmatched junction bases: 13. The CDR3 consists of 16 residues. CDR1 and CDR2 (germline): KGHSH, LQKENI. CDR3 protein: CASSPRGTALNPEAFF. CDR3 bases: TGTGCCAGCTCACCCAGGGGGACAGCCCTTAATCCTGAAGCTTTCTTT.

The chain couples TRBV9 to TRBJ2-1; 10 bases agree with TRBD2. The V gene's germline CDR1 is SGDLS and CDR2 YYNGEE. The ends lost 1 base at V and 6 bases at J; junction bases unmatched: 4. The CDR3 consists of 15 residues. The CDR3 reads CASSVKAGGRNEQFF. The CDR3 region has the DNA TGTGCCAGCAGCGTAAAAGCGGGGGGGCGCAATGAGCAGTTCTTC.

The CDR3 bases are TGTGCCAGCAGCCCAGGGGCTAACTATGGCTACACCTTC. Translation gives CASSPGANYGYTF. The chain uses TRBV5-6 and TRBJ1-2, with a possible D match to TRBD1 (6 bases). Germline CDR1 is SGHDT and CDR2 is YYEEEE. This CDR3 contains 13 residues. V was cut by 4 bases and J by 0 bases, with 7 bases left in between.

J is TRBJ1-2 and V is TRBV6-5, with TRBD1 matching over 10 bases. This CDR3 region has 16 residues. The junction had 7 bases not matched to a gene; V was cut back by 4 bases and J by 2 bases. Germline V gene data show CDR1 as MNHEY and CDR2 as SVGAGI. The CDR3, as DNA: TGTGCCAGCAGTTTTGCCGGGACAGGGGTGAACTATGGCTACACCTTC. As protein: CASSFAGTGVNYGYTF.

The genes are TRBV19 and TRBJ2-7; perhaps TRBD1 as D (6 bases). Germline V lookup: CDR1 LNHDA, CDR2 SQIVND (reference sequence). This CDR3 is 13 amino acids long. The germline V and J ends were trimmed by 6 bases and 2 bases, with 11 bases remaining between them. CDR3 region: CASRDRVTYEQYF. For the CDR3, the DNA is TGTGCCAGTAGGGACAGAGTAACCTACGAGCAGTACTTC.

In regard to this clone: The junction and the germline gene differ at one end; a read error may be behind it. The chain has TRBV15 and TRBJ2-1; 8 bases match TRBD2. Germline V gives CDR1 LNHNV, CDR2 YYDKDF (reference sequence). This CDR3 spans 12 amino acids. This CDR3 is CATGGYRGGALF. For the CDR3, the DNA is TGTGCCACCGGTGGCTACCGGGGGGGGGCCCTCTTC.

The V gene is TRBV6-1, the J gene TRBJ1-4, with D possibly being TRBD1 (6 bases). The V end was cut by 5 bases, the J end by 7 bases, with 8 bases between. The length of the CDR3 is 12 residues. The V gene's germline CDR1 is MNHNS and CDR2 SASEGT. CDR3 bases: TGTGCCAGCAGTCTACAGGGTGAAAAACTGTTTTTT. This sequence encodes CASSLQGEKLFF.

CDR3 residues: CASSQEVRVYRELFF. Written as DNA, the CDR3 is TGTGCCAGCAGCCAAGAAGTCAGGGTGTACCGGGAGCTGTTTTTT. This chain joins TRBV14 and TRBJ2-2, with TRBD1 as a possible D gene (5 bases). Between the trimmed V and J ends, which lost 0 bases and 9 bases, there was a span of 14 bases. Germline CDR1 is SGHDN and CDR2 is FVKESK. CDR3 length equals 15 residues.

The CDR3 nucleotides read TGTGCCAGCAGTTTACAAGCGGTGATCAATGAAAAACTGTTTTTT. Translation gives CASSLQAVINEKLFF. This chain uses TRBV27 with TRBJ1-4, with D unclear. The CDR3 is 15 residues long. Per germline, CDR1 MNHEY and CDR2 SMNVEV (reference sequence). The V end was cut by 2 bases, the J end by 5 bases, with 12 bases between.

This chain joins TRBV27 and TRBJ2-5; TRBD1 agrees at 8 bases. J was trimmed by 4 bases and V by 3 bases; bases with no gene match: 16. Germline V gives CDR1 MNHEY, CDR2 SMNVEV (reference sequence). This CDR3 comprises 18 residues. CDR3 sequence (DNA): TGTGCCAGCAGTTTGGGCTACCGGGGGTTACAGGGGGGAGAGACCCAGTACTTC. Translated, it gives CASSLGYRGLQGGETQYF.

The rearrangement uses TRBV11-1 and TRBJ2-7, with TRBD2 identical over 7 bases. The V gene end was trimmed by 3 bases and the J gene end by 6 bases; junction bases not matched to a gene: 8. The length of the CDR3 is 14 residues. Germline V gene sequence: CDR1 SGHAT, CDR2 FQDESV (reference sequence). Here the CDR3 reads CASSLTPAGREQYF. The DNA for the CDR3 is TGTGCCAGCAGCTTGACCCCAGCGGGGCGCGAGCAGTACTTC. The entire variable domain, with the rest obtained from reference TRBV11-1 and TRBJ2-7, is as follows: EAEVAQSPRYKITEKSQAVAFWCDPISGHATLYWYRQILGQGPELLVQFQDESVVDDSQLPKDRFSAERLKGVDSTLKIQPAELGDSAMYLCASSLTPAGREQYFGPGTRLTVT.

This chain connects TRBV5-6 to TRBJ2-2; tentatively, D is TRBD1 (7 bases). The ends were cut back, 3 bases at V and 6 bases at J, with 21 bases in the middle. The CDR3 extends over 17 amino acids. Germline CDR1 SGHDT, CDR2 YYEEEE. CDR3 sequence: CASSSGGLYITPGELFF. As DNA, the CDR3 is TGTGCCAGCAGCTCAGGGGGGCTGTATATCACTCCCGGGGAGCTGTTTTTT.

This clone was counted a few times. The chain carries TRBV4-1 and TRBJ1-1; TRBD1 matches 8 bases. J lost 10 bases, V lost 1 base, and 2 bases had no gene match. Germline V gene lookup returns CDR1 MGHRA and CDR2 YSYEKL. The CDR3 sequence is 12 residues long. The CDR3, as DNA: TGCGCCAGCAGCCAAGGGGACAGGTTAGCTTTCTTT. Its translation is CASSQGDRLAFF.

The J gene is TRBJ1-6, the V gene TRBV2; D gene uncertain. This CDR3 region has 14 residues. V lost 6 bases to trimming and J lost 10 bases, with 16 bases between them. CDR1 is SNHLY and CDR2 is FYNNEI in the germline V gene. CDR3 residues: CASRAGIPASPLHF. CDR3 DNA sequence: TGTGCCAGCAGAGCCGGGATACCGGCCTCACCCCTCCACTTT.

The DNA of the CDR3 is TGTGCCAGCAGCTTAATAATACCGGGACTAGCGATAGGATACGAGCAGTACTTC. This encodes CASSLIIPGLAIGYEQYF. The chain couples TRBV7-6 to TRBJ2-7, with 10 positions matching TRBD2. V lost 2 bases to trimming and J lost 4 bases; unmatched junction nucleotides: 14. This CDR3 comprises 18 residues. In germline, CDR1 is SGHVS, CDR2 FNYEAQ.

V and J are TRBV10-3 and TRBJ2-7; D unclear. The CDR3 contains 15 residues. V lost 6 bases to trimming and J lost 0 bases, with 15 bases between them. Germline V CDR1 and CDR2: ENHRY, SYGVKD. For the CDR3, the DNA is TGTGCCATCAGAGATAGACTCAAGAGCTCCTACGAGCAGTACTTC. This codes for CAIRDRLKSSYEQYF.